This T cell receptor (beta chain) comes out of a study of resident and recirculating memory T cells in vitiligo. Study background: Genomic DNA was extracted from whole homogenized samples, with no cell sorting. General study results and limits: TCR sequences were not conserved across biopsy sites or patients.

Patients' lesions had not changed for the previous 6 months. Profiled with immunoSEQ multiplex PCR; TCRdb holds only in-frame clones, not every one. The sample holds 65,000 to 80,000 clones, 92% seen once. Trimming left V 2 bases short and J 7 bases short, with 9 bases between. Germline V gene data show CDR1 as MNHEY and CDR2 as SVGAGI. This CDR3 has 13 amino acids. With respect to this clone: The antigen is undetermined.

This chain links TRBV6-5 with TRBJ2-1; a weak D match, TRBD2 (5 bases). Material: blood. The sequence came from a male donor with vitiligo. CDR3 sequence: CASSYGGLNEQFF. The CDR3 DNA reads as TGTGCCAGCAGTTACGGAGGTTTGAATGAGCAGTTCTTC.